This TCR beta chain was recorded in a study of blood T cell repertoires in COVID-19. Study-wide background: The analysed material was cDNA or gDNA that came from T cells, B-cell-depleted T cells, or PBMCs.

V was trimmed by 5 bases and J by 0 bases, leaving 11 bases between them. CDR1 and CDR2 (germline): SGHAT, FQNNGV. The CDR3 contains 15 residues. The data were produced by immunoSEQ multiplex PCR, yet TCRdb's version contains in-frame clones alone and is incomplete. The table lists about 50,000 clones, roughly 88% of them singletons, with about 13% in the top ten. The material sequenced was peripheral blood. The sequence was obtained from a human donor with active COVID-19. The donor label of this sample is uncertain. V and J are TRBV11-2 and TRBJ2-1, with TRBD1 as a possible D gene (5 bases). CDR3 in amino acids: CASSPLQGSYNEQFF. The DNA of the CDR3 is TGTGCCAGCAGCCCCCTGCAGGGCTCCTACAATGAGCAGTTCTTC.